One sample yielded the 14 T cell receptor beta chains listed below, sequenced in a study of shared clonotypes between healthy human individuals. Assay used: immunoSEQ multiplex PCR; TCRdb lists only in-frame clones, some missing. Among approximately 480,000 clones listed, over 75% were seen once. The specimen was PBMCs. The receptor source for this set is a woman between 35 and 50 years old in good health. Some clones in this sample may be carry-over from other donors' samples.

The chain links TRBV6-1 to TRBJ2-5, with TRBD1 identical over 10 bases. The CDR3 has 15 residues. V gave up 2 bases and J gave up 4 bases; unmatched junction bases: 4. CDR1 is MNHNS, CDR2 SASEGT, per germline. The CDR3 reads CASSEIGTGAETQYF. CDR3 coding DNA: TGTGCCAGCAGTGAAATCGGGACAGGGGCAGAGACCCAGTACTTC.

The rearrangement joins TRBV10-3 to TRBJ1-2; the match to TRBD1 covers 8 bases. CDR3 length: 14 residues. The germline V gene has CDR1 ENHRY and CDR2 SYGVKD. Unmatched junction bases numbered 10, after V lost 6 bases and J lost 7 bases. This CDR3 reads CAIRTIGQGAGYTF. Here the CDR3 DNA reads TGTGCCATCAGGACGATAGGACAGGGCGCTGGCTACACCTTC.

The chain joins TRBV27 to TRBJ2-2, with D hard to call. CDR3 length equals 14 residues. Looked up from germline, CDR1 is MNHEY and CDR2 is SMNVEV (reference sequence). Deletions cut 6 bases from V and 4 bases from J, with 12 bases between. The CDR3 DNA sequence: TGTGCCAGCAGATTAAGGGAACTCACCGGGGAGCTGTTTTTT. It encodes CASRLRELTGELFF.

J is TRBJ1-1 and V is TRBV11-2; D possibly corresponds to TRBD1 (5 bases). This CDR3 comprises 13 residues. CDR1 SGHAT and CDR2 FQNNGV come from the germline V gene. V gave up 3 bases and J gave up 5 bases, with 10 bases separating them. Written as DNA, the CDR3 is TGTGCCAGCAGCTTCCAGGGTTTAACTGAAGCTTTCTTT. Protein product: CASSFQGLTEAFF.

V usage is TRBV5-1 and J usage is TRBJ2-7; the D gene is possibly TRBD2 (5 bases). The length of the CDR3 is 15 residues. Trimming pared 5 bases from V and 6 bases from J, leaving 21 bases between. The germline V gene encodes CDR1 SGHRS and CDR2 YFSETQ. The CDR3 loop reads CASRADGVGFLEQYF. The CDR3 nucleotides read TGCGCCAGCAGGGCGGACGGGGTAGGGTTCCTCGAGCAGTACTTC. Looking up the rest from reference TRBV5-1 and TRBJ2-7 gives the full variable domain: KAGVTQTPRYLIKTRGQQVTLSCSPISGHRSVSWYQQTPGQGLQFLFEYFSETQRNKGNFPGRFSGRQFSNSRSEMNVSTLELGDSALYLCASRADGVGFLEQYFGPGTRLTVT.

This chain connects TRBV5-1 to TRBJ2-1; no reliable D call. This CDR3 is 16 amino acids long. V lost 4 bases and J 0 bases, leaving 14 bases between the germline ends. The germline gives CDR1 SGHRS, CDR2 YFSETQ. The CDR3 here is CASSNSARLSYNEQFF. CDR3 nucleotides: TGCGCCAGCAGCAACAGCGCCAGACTCTCCTACAATGAGCAGTTCTTC.

This chain links TRBV14 with TRBJ2-6; D not certain. The CDR3 is made up of 14 amino acids. V was pared by 4 bases and J by 4 bases, with 8 bases between. In germline, CDR1 is SGHDN, CDR2 FVKESK. CDR3 region: CASSLQAGANVLTF. The DNA of the CDR3 is TGTGCCAGCAGCCTCCAGGCCGGGGCCAACGTCCTGACTTTC.

This clone was seen a single time. The V call is TRBV5-6, the J call TRBJ1-1; D gene ambiguous. The CDR3 consists of 17 residues. Germline V lookup: CDR1 SGHDT, CDR2 YYEEEE. Trimming took 3 bases from V and 0 from J, leaving 18 bases between them. CDR3 sequence: CASSSSGVGPLNTEAFF. As DNA, the CDR3 is TGTGCCAGCAGCTCGTCAGGAGTAGGACCGCTGAACACTGAAGCTTTCTTT.

V is TRBV5-3 and J is TRBJ2-5; D might be TRBD2 (6 bases). TRBV5-3 has ORF status, its function being uncertain. The V and J ends lost 0 bases and 7 bases respectively, with 16 bases between them. The CDR3 is made up of 15 amino acids. CDR3 loop: CARSLVPGATGTQYF. The CDR3 nucleotides read TGTGCCAGAAGCTTGGTCCCGGGAGCCACGGGGACCCAGTACTTC.

Points on this clone: A far larger clone is off by one base, so a read error is likely. This sequence joins TRBV27 and TRBJ1-2; 9 positions agree with TRBD1. Germline V gene sequence: CDR1 MNHEY, CDR2 SMNVEV (reference sequence). The V and J ends lost 5 bases and 7 bases, in that order; junction bases with no gene match: 8. CDR3 length: 14 residues. The CDR3 nucleotides read TGTGCCAGCAGTCCATGGGAGACAGGGGGTGGCTACACCTTC. This translates into CASSPWETGGGYTF.

Regarding this clone: The identical CDR3 is also encoded by other nucleotide sequences in the sample. This sequence joins TRBV18 and TRBJ2-2, with 14 bases matching TRBD2. The CDR3 runs to 16 residues. Germline CDR1 and CDR2: KGHSH and LQKENI. With 2 bases clipped from V and 5 bases from J, the junction kept 1 base outside the gene matches. CDR3 DNA sequence: TGTGCCAGCTCACCAGGGACTAGCGGGAGAACCGGGGAGCTGTTTTTT. This translates into CASSPGTSGRTGELFF.

In this sample, this clone turned up a few times. The V call is TRBV9, the J call TRBJ2-5, with D unclear. The CDR3 runs 13 residues. The V gene lost 6 bases and the J gene lost 5 bases, with 14 bases spanning the gap. Germline CDR1 reads SGDLS; CDR2 reads YYNGEE. The CDR3 nucleotides are TGTGCCAGCAACCGTTTCCCGGATGAGACCCAGTACTTC. It is translated as CASNRFPDETQYF. Together with reference TRBV9 and TRBJ2-5, the CDR3 gives the full variable domain: DSGVTQTPKHLITATGQRVTLRCSPRSGDLSVYWYQQSLDQGLQFLIQYYNGEERAKGNILERFSAQQFPDLHSELNLSSLELGDSALYFCASNRFPDETQYFGPGTRLLVL.

The rearrangement links TRBV27 to TRBJ2-5; TRBD2 agrees at 8 bases. This CDR3 has 14 amino acids. Germline assignment: CDR1 MNHEY and CDR2 SMNVEV (reference sequence). The junction had 7 bases not matched to a gene; V was cut back by 3 bases and J by 7 bases. CDR3 DNA: TGTGCCAGCAGTTTTCCGGGGGGGGCCGGGACCCAGTACTTC. The encoded protein is CASSFPGGAGTQYF.

This clone was recorded a few times. The rearrangement links TRBV4-2 to TRBJ2-1; a weak D match, TRBD2 (6 bases). Between the trimmed V and J ends, which lost 1 base and 8 bases, there was a span of 15 bases. This CDR3 has 15 amino acids. Germline-derived CDR1 and CDR2 are LGHNA and YNFKEQ. CDR3 sequence reads: CASSQVEGQTDEQFF. In nucleotides, the CDR3 is TGTGCCAGCAGCCAAGTGGAGGGCCAGACCGATGAGCAGTTCTTC.